These T cell receptor beta chains were read from a single sample in a study of cytomegalovirus exposure and HLA in healthy donors. TCRdb keeps only in-frame clones here, not all; method: immunoSEQ multiplex PCR. The data show fewer than 250,000 clones, nearly 80% seen once. The sample was PBMCs. All receptors come from a man between 18 and 35 years old in good health and CMV-seronegative. Both conserved end residues are part of each CDR3. Fields, in order: J gene, clone size, CDR3 length, V gene, CDR3 protein. Clone size, where shown, is once, few, many, or a class for clones that have expanded.

>TRBJ2-1|NA|16|TRBV14
CASSQEGGRAFNEQFF
>TRBJ1-5|NA|16|TRBV2
CASSEAGGGVGQPQHF
>TRBJ1-5|NA|13|TRBV2
CATRLESNQPQHF
>TRBJ2-2|NA|12|TRBV29-1
CSVQGTTGELFF
>TRBJ2-4|NA|19|TRBV6-1
CASSEDPPDLRGPRHIQYF
>TRBJ2-7|NA|14|TRBV19
CASRRVGGTYEQYF
>TRBJ2-7|NA|13|TRBV30
CAWSVQGAYEQYF
>TRBJ2-5|NA|15|TRBV12-5
CASGGAGGQVGTQYF
>TRBJ2-1|NA|18|TRBV14
CASSQPGLAGESYNEQFF
>TRBJ1-2|NA|13|TRBV6-5
CASSYSGGGGYTF
>TRBJ1-4|NA|14|TRBV6-5
CASRGPGRNEKLFF
>TRBJ2-3|NA|15|TRBV10-3
CAISDVLAGTDTQYF
>TRBJ2-6|few|17|TRBV7-2
CASSFGTAGSGANVLTF
>TRBJ1-1|NA|14|TRBV6-6
CASTPTGPNTEAFF
>TRBJ1-5|few|17|TRBV19
CASSIAISMHSRQPQHF
>TRBJ1-5|NA|12|TRBV2
CASSEAGLLLHF
>TRBJ2-2|NA|16|TRBV6-6
CASLRASGKNTGELFF
>TRBJ2-7|NA|15|TRBV6-5
CASRDGLAKGYEQYF
>TRBJ1-6|NA|15|TRBV5-1
CASSLASGDNSPLHF
>TRBJ1-5|NA|16|TRBV6-6
CASSPSLGELDQPQHF
>TRBJ2-7|once|18|TRBV28
CASSTFREVAGGDYEQYF
>TRBJ1-2|NA|16|TRBV10-3
CAISVSPGQGDYGYTF